This entry is about one T cell receptor (beta chain). Its antigen remains unidentified. Trimming took off 5 bases at V and 0 bases at J, with 23 bases between the two ends. Germline loops: CDR1 MDHEN, CDR2 SYDVKM. The CDR3 consists of 19 residues. Repertoires were generated with immunoSEQ multiplex PCR, while TCRdb's copy carries only in-frame clones and drops some. The repertoire includes roughly 130,000 clones, about nine tenths of them detected once, and 5.5% to 7% sits in the top ten. This sample is drawn from a study of cytomegalovirus exposure and HLA in healthy donors. Points from the study as a whole: The classifier reportedly diagnosed cytomegalovirus status with high sensitivity and specificity.

Sequencing input: PBMCs. The TCR was taken from a woman in her twenties or thirties in good health and CMV-seropositive. V and J are TRBV28 and TRBJ1-5; the D gene is possibly TRBD1 (5 bases). CDR3 residues: CASSTLTAIINYSNQPQHF. For the CDR3, the DNA is TGTGCCAGCAGTACTCTGACAGCCATAATCAATTATAGCAATCAGCCCCAGCATTTT.